This T cell receptor (beta chain) was sequenced during a study of blood T cell repertoires in COVID-19 (TCRdb year 2020). General notes on the study: Samples covering the acute and convalescent phases of COVID-19 were provided by collaborators in the United States, Italy and Spain. The material from the prospective study consisted of cDNA or gDNA derived from T cells, B-cell-depleted T cells, or PBMCs. Where available, HLA class I and class II types were obtained from metadata supplied by the sample provider rather than from assay-based typing. A de-identified subject ID, COVID-19 status, age in years and sex were almost always included in the sample metadata. The samples were drawn from two sources: the first 160 participants of the ongoing ImmuneRACE study, and 1,000 to 1,500 subjects contributed by 6 global collaborators. Deeply sampled blood TCRbeta repertoires from subjects exposed to, actively infected with, or recovered from COVID-19 were included in the dataset. The repertoires were released in a freely available public database intended as a resource for research on the immune response to SARS-CoV-2.

This clone was detected ten times or more. Its binding antigen is unknown. It has no much larger one-base neighbor in the sample; base qualities were not kept. Another Seattle source contributed samples from volunteer blood donors who had recovered from COVID-19. Collaborating institutions collected whole blood in K2EDTA tubes following their own protocols. For TCRbeta analysis, collaborators shipped samples in one of three forms: frozen whole blood, isolated PBMCs, or DNA extracted from either of those sample types. The germline V gene supplies CDR1 MNHNS and CDR2 SASEGT. The cysteine opens and the phenylalanine closes a CDR3 of 16 amino acids. Here the CDR3 DNA is all that survives: 48 bases in frame from base 1. V is cut by 3 bases and J by 4 bases, and the space between the germline ends is 18 bases. The immunoSEQ Assay, a bias-controlled multiplex PCR, was used to amplify TCRbeta CDR3 regions from genomic DNA. Concerning the study's data processing: Within the assay, amplification of reference gene primers was used to estimate how many nucleated cells each sample contained. To quantify the absolute abundance of each unique TCRbeta CDR3 rearrangement, sequence reads were collapsed and filtered. For each sample, productive Simpson clonality was calculated by taking the square root of Simpson's diversity index across productive rearrangements. The immuneACCESS repertoire file appears here via TCRdb, limited to in-frame rearrangements. These files lack a portion of the clones; in checked studies, under half of the deficit traces to unresolved V genes, and the cause of the others is not known. V and J calls and clone size are given by that table; D and trimming were obtained from the DNA. The sample has about 200,000 clones on record, approximately 90% of them singletons. The ten largest clonotypes hold over 2% of the sample.

Broad study findings and their caveats: Clinical and demographic metadata were provided uncurated, with the amount varying by source and participant.

The sequenced material came from peripheral blood. The chain links TRBV6-1 with TRBJ1-2; tentative D gene TRBD1, with 6 bases matching. This sequence originates from a man aged 30 to 45 who had recovered from COVID-19. The DNA sequence reads TGTGCCAGCAGTGAGGATCCGGACAGATCATCCTATGGCTACACCTTC. This codes for CASSEDPDRSSYGYTF.